This T cell receptor (beta chain) stems from a study of memory CD8 T cells in hepatitis C reinfection. TCRdb's table, derived via immunoSEQ multiplex PCR, lists solely in-frame clones and lacks some. The data hold more than 35,000 clones, with approximately 88% observed a single time. Time point specified: peak reinfection, 3 to 8 weeks after reinfection detection. Sorted cells were sequenced directly ex vivo without any in vitro expansion. Germline V gives CDR1 SQVTM, CDR2 ANQGSEA. V gave up 6 bases and J gave up 6 bases; unmatched junction bases: 8. The CDR3 spans 13 residues. The V call is TRBV29-1, the J call TRBJ2-1; 7 nucleotides align to TRBD2. This TCR was sampled from a man between 18 and 29 years old with hepatitis C virus infection. What was sequenced was naive CD8+ T cells sorted from blood. Written as DNA, the CDR3 is TGCAGCGTACTAACCGGGGAGGGCAATGAGCAGTTCTTC. Protein: CSVLTGEGNEQFF.